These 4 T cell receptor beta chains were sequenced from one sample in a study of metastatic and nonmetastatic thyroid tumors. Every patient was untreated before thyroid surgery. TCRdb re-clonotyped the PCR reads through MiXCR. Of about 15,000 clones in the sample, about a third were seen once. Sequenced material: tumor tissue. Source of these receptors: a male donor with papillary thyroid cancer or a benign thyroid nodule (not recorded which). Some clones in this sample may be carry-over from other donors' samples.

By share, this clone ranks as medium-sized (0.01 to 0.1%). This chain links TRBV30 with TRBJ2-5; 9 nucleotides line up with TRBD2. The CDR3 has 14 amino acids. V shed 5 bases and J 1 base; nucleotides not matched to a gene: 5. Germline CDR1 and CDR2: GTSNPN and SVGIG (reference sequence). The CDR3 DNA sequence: TGTGCCTGGTCTAGCGGGACCCTCCAAGAGACCCAGTACTTC. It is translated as CAWSSGTLQETQYF.

CDR3 loop: CASSLFYEQYF. CDR3 DNA: TGTGCCAGCAGCTTATTTTACGAGCAGTACTTC. The rearrangement joins TRBV11-2 to TRBJ2-7; D not certain. Germline V lookup: CDR1 SGHAT, CDR2 FQNNGV. This CDR3 contains 11 residues. V dropped 2 bases and J dropped 4 bases, with 3 bases sitting between them.

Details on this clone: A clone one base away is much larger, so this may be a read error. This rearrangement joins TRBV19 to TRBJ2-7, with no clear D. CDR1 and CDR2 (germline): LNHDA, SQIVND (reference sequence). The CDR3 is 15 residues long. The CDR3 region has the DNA TGTTCCAGTAGTATATCTGGGGTGCTCCCGGGTGAGCAGTACTTC. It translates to CSSSISGVLPGEQYF.

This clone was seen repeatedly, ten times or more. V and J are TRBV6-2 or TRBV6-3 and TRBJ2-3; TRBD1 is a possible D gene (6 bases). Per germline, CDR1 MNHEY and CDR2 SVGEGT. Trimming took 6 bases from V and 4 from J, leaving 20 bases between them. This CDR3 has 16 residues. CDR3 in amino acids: CASSPPGWGRADTQYF. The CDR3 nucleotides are TGTGCCAGCAGCCCTCCGGGGTGGGGGCGCGCAGATACGCAGTATTTT.